This is a list of T cell receptor beta chains from one sample in a study of human T cells and chemical hapten exposure. TCRdb re-called the RACE reads through MiXCR, storing one row per CDR3 protein. The sample contains 350,000 or so distinct CDR3 sequences, approximately 6.3% of which appear only once. The material sequenced was whole blood, taken in connection with sensitization to the hapten diphenylcyclopropenone (DPC). These receptor sequences come from a woman aged 18-35 years with alopecia areata. Some clones in this sample may be carry-over from other donors' samples. Both conserved end residues are part of each CDR3. The D gene is left open where the match is weak. Clone size is given for some rows only: seen once, a few or many times, or a class if the clone is expanded.

J: TRBJ1-1; V: TRBV5-4; D: NA; size: few; CDR3: CASRLGGRTEAFF; DNA: TGTGCCAGCAGGTTGGGGGGTCGGACTGAAGCTTTCTTT
J: TRBJ2-1; V: TRBV28; D: NA; size: NA; CDR3: CASSFPLGGEQFF; DNA: TGTGCCAGCAGTTTCCCCTTGGGGGGTGAGCAGTTCTTC
J: TRBJ1-4; V: TRBV6-1; D: NA; size: few; CDR3: CASNQQTTNEKLFF; DNA: TGTGCCAGTAATCAACAGACAACTAATGAAAAACTGTTTTTT
J: TRBJ2-7; V: TRBV4-3; D: TRBD1; size: many; CDR3: CASSQVGTAPDEQYF; DNA: TGCGCCAGCAGCCAAGTCGGGACAGCGCCTGACGAGCAGTACTTC
J: TRBJ2-4; V: TRBV6-2/TRBV6-3; D: TRBD2; size: many; CDR3: CASSYSRGDLLAKNIQYF; DNA: TGTGCCAGCAGTTACTCGCGGGGGGATCTCCTCGCCAAAAACATTCAGTACTTC
J: TRBJ1-1; V: TRBV6-1; D: NA; size: NA; CDR3: CASSEVPGEAFF; DNA: TGTGCCAGCAGTGAAGTCCCAGGTGAAGCTTTCTTT
J: TRBJ1-1; V: TRBV21-1; D: NA; size: few; CDR3: CASGLREGNTEAFF; DNA: TGTGCCAGCGGGCTACGAGAGGGAAACACTGAAGCTTTCTTT
J: TRBJ1-2; V: TRBV6-2/TRBV6-3; D: NA; size: few; CDR3: CASSFPDGNYGYTF; DNA: TGTGCCAGCAGTTTCCCCGACGGGAACTATGGCTACACCTTC
J: TRBJ1-1; V: TRBV18; D: NA; size: NA; CDR3: CASSPINGGMNTEAFF; DNA: TGTGCCAGCTCACCAATAAACGGGGGGATGAACACTGAAGCTTTCTTT
J: TRBJ1-5; V: TRBV6-2/TRBV6-3; D: TRBD1; size: few; CDR3: CASSKPGQLNQPQHF; DNA: TGTGCCAGCAGTAAACCGGGACAGCTCAATCAGCCCCAGCATTTT
J: TRBJ2-7; V: TRBV6-5; D: NA; size: many; CDR3: CASENRGSAYEQYF; DNA: TGTGCCAGCGAAAACCGGGGGAGCGCCTACGAGCAGTACTTC
J: TRBJ2-1; V: TRBV12-3/TRBV12-4; D: NA; size: many; CDR3: CASSLDDQPYNEQFF; DNA: TGTGCCAGCAGTTTAGATGACCAGCCCTACAATGAGCAGTTCTTC
J: TRBJ1-1; V: TRBV12-3/TRBV12-4; D: TRBD1; size: few; CDR3: CASRPGQGHTEAFF; DNA: TGTGCCAGCAGACCGGGACAGGGTCACACTGAAGCTTTCTTT
J: TRBJ2-3; V: TRBV3-1; D: NA; size: NA; CDR3: CASSHTQGRTDTQYF; DNA: TGTGCCAGCAGCCATACCCAGGGCCGCACAGATACGCAGTATTTT
J: TRBJ2-1; V: TRBV7-2; D: NA; size: NA; CDR3: CASSLISRAYNEQFF; DNA: TGTGCCAGCAGCTTAATCAGCCGTGCCTACAATGAGCAGTTCTTC
J: TRBJ2-7; V: TRBV6-2/TRBV6-3; D: TRBD1; size: few; CDR3: CATSDRGYEQYF; DNA: TGTGCCACCTCGGACAGGGGGTACGAGCAGTACTTC
J: TRBJ1-1; V: TRBV6-5; D: NA; size: few; CDR3: CASRKGGELKKAFF; DNA: TGTGCCAGCAGAAAGGGAGGGGAGCTTAAGAAAGCTTTCTTT
J: TRBJ2-1; V: TRBV13; D: NA; size: NA; CDR3: CASSHRANRNEQFF; DNA: TGTGCCAGCAGCCACAGGGCGAATAGGAATGAGCAGTTCTTC
J: TRBJ2-3; V: TRBV4-3; D: NA; size: few; CDR3: CASSPGLLEDTQYF; DNA: TGCGCCAGCAGCCCAGGACTACTAGAAGATACGCAGTATTTT
J: TRBJ2-7; V: TRBV6-2/TRBV6-3; D: NA; size: few; CDR3: CASSYSAPGDNEQYF; DNA: TGTGCCAGCAGTTACAGTGCCCCAGGGGATAACGAGCAGTACTTC